The 30 T cell receptor beta chains below come from one sample, sequenced in a study of blood T cell repertoires in COVID-19. Clones were sequenced by immunoSEQ multiplex PCR, and TCRdb holds only the in-frame ones, with some missing. The top ten clones hold roughly 8% of a sample with tens of thousands of clones, approximately 85% of them seen once. Sequenced: peripheral blood. These TCRs come from a man aged 50 or older with active COVID-19.

This chain uses TRBV24-1 with TRBJ2-5; 11 bases match TRBD1. Germline values: CDR1 KGHDR, CDR2 SFDVKD. The CDR3 has 16 amino acids. J was trimmed by 5 bases and V by 0 bases; bases with no gene match: 4. In DNA, the CDR3 is TGTGCCACCAGTGATTTGGGGACAGGGGGTTGGGAGACCCAGTACTTC. Translation gives CATSDLGTGGWETQYF.

The CDR3 DNA sequence: TGTGCCAGCACCCCTCGGACAGGGACATATGGCTACACCTTC. Translation gives CASTPRTGTYGYTF. The rearrangement links TRBV6-6 to TRBJ1-2, with 8 bases aligning to TRBD1. The germline V gene has CDR1 MNHNY and CDR2 SVGAGI (reference sequence). V was pared by 7 bases and J by 5 bases, with 9 bases of the junction left unmatched. This CDR3 is built from 14 residues.

Here the CDR3 DNA reads TGTGCCACCAGCAGAGGGGGCGGGGGGACAGATACGCAGTATTTT. Its translation: CATSRGGGGTDTQYF. The chain carries TRBV15 and TRBJ2-3; 8 nucleotides line up with TRBD2. The CDR3 contains 15 residues. The V and J ends lost 1 base and 3 bases, in that order; junction bases with no gene match: 3. Germline CDR1 and CDR2: LNHNV and YYDKDF (reference sequence).

This sequence joins TRBV7-2 and TRBJ1-1; TRBD1 is a possible D gene (6 bases). The CDR3 is 14 amino acids. Germline lookup yields CDR1 SGHTA and CDR2 FQGNSA. V shed 2 bases and J shed 1 base, with 8 bases lying between them. The CDR3 nucleotides read TGTGCCAGCAGCTTACAGGGGACGAACACTGAAGCTTTCTTT. It codes for CASSLQGTNTEAFF.

The chain uses TRBV30 and TRBJ2-7; D remains unclear. The CDR3 has 11 amino acids. The germline gives CDR1 GTSNPN, CDR2 SVGIG (reference sequence). Trimming pared 4 bases from V and 3 bases from J, leaving 7 bases between. CDR3 sequence (DNA): TGTGCCTGGACCCCGGGCTACGAGCAGTACTTC. Its protein is CAWTPGYEQYF.

The chain links TRBV7-7 to TRBJ2-7; 7 bases agree with TRBD2. From germline, CDR1 is SSHAT and CDR2 FNYEAQ (reference sequence). The V gene end was trimmed by 0 bases and the J gene end by 2 bases; junction bases not matched to a gene: 4. The CDR3 spans 15 residues. The CDR3 reads CASSLASSGTYEQYF. As DNA, the CDR3 is TGTGCCAGCAGCTTAGCCTCTAGCGGTACCTACGAGCAGTACTTC.

V and J are TRBV20-1 and TRBJ2-1, with D possibly being TRBD2 (5 bases). Trimming shortened V by 3 bases and J by 1 base, and 13 bases separated the two germline ends. CDR1 is DFQATT and CDR2 is SNEGSKA in the germline V gene (reference sequence). CDR3 size: 15 residues. The CDR3 coding sequence is TGCAGTGCTAGTTACTTTCAGCGGTCCTACAATGAGCAGTTCTTC. Protein product: CSASYFQRSYNEQFF.

This chain uses TRBV19 with TRBJ2-7, with a tentative D call TRBD2 (6 bases). Deletions cut 4 bases from V and 3 bases from J, with 10 bases between. Germline CDR1 LNHDA, CDR2 SQIVND (reference sequence). The CDR3 loop spans 13 amino acids. CDR3 DNA: TGTGCCAGTAGTACGGGGGTAGTCTACGAGCAGTACTTC. It specifies CASSTGVVYEQYF.

This chain connects TRBV19 to TRBJ2-3; 8 nucleotides line up with TRBD2. In germline, CDR1 is LNHDA, CDR2 SQIVND (reference sequence). V trimming: 4 bases; J trimming: 5 bases; junction bases outside the gene matches: 5. This CDR3 is 14 amino acids long. CDR3 sequence: CASSSPGLGDTQYF. In nucleotides, the CDR3 is TGTGCCAGTAGTAGCCCGGGACTAGGAGATACGCAGTATTTT.

CDR3 nucleotide sequence: TGTGCCAGCAGCCAGGATACAGGGGGCTGGAATGAGCAGTTCTTC. As protein: CASSQDTGGWNEQFF. The chain employs TRBV4-2 and TRBJ2-1, with 9 bases lining up with TRBD1. CDR3 length equals 15 residues. From germline, CDR1 is LGHNA and CDR2 YNFKEQ. V lost 3 bases and J lost 7; bases outside the gene matches: 7.

The chain joins TRBV7-2 to TRBJ2-1, with a weak D call TRBD1 (7 bases). Trimming took 3 bases from V and 7 from J, leaving 22 bases between them. The germline V gene has CDR1 SGHTA and CDR2 FQGNSA. The CDR3 has 17 residues. The CDR3 nucleotides are TGTGCCAGCAGCTTCGTTCAGGGGGGCCATAGTTGGAATGAGCAGTTCTTC. It yields the protein CASSFVQGGHSWNEQFF.

The rearrangement links TRBV5-1 to TRBJ2-2; TRBD1 is a possible D gene (6 bases). The CDR3 loop spans 15 amino acids. CDR1 and CDR2 (germline): SGHRS, YFSETQ. Deletions cut 0 bases from V and 7 bases from J, with 13 bases between. The CDR3 region has the DNA TGCGCCAGCAGCTTGGGGGGACAAATGCACGGGGAGCTGTTTTTT. As protein: CASSLGGQMHGELFF. The entire variable domain, with the rest obtained from reference TRBV5-1 and TRBJ2-2, is as follows: KAGVTQTPRYLIKTRGQQVTLSCSPISGHRSVSWYQQTPGQGLQFLFEYFSETQRNKGNFPGRFSGRQFSNSRSEMNVSTLELGDSALYLCASSLGGQMHGELFFGEGSRLTVL.

This clone was observed once. The rearrangement uses TRBV5-1 and TRBJ1-1; tentative D call: TRBD1 (6 bases). V was clipped by 3 bases and J by 5 bases, with 14 bases between them. This CDR3 is built from 14 residues. From germline, CDR1 is SGHRS and CDR2 YFSETQ. In nucleotides, the CDR3 is TGCGCCAGCAGCTCCATAACAGGACAGACTGAAGCTTTCTTT. Translation gives CASSSITGQTEAFF.

The CDR3 here is CASSQEERFPTDTQYF. The CDR3, as DNA: TGCGCCAGCAGCCAAGAAGAGAGGTTCCCCACAGATACGCAGTATTTT. V and J are TRBV4-3 and TRBJ2-3, with D unclear. The ends were cut back, 0 bases at V and 2 bases at J, with 12 bases in the middle. Germline CDR1 is LGHNA and CDR2 is YSLEER. CDR3 length: 16 amino acids.

This clone occurred once. The sample has other DNA sequences that encode this CDR3 too. The chain joins TRBV2 to TRBJ2-5, with D unclear. Trimming left V 6 bases short and J 5 bases short, with 7 bases between. Germline values: CDR1 SNHLY, CDR2 FYNNEI. This CDR3 spans 11 amino acids. CDR3 residues: CASSSGETQYF. CDR3 in DNA: TGTGCCAGCAGCTCCGGGGAGACCCAGTACTTC.

This rearrangement joins TRBV5-1 to TRBJ2-3; 14 nucleotides align to TRBD2. Germline CDR1 reads SGHRS; CDR2 reads YFSETQ. This CDR3 has 18 amino acids. The V and J ends lost 4 bases and 0 bases, in that order; junction bases with no gene match: 7. In DNA form, the CDR3 reads TGCGCCAGCAGCCTCGGACTAGCGGGGGGAGTTAGCACAGATACGCAGTATTTT. It codes for CASSLGLAGGVSTDTQYF.

Turning to this clone: The junction differs from germline at one of its ends, possibly a read error. The CDR3 reads CASSVGPGTGDLTQGTQYF. CDR3 coding DNA: TGTGCCAGCAGCGTAGGCCCCGGGACAGGCGACTTAACCCAAGGGACCCAGTACTTC. The rearrangement uses TRBV9 and TRBJ2-5, with 8 nucleotides matching TRBD1. Germline CDR1 reads SGDLS; CDR2 reads YYNGEE. The CDR3 length is 19 residues.

The genes are TRBV28 and TRBJ2-7, with 16 bases aligning to TRBD2. Germline values: CDR1 MDHEN, CDR2 SYDVKM. V shed 3 bases and J 2 bases; nucleotides not matched to a gene: 10. CDR3 length: 19 residues. The CDR3 loop reads CASSLAGLAGGPRTYEQYF. The DNA of the CDR3 is TGTGCCAGCAGTTTGGCGGGACTAGCGGGAGGGCCTCGGACCTACGAGCAGTACTTC.

CDR3 amino acids: CASSIDLSGYYEQYF. The CDR3 DNA follows: TGTGCCAGTAGTATAGATCTTTCGGGGTACTACGAGCAGTACTTC. The genes are TRBV19 and TRBJ2-7; TRBD2 might be the D (5 bases). The CDR3 sequence is 15 residues long. Germline CDR1 and CDR2: LNHDA and SQIVND (reference sequence). V lost 0 bases, J lost 3 bases, and 12 bases lay in between.

This clone was observed a few times. The gene calls are TRBV4-1 and TRBJ1-6, with D possibly TRBD1 on 5 matching bases. The CDR3 extends over 15 amino acids. The germline CDR1 and CDR2 sequences are MGHRA and YSYEKL. V lost 4 bases, J lost 7 bases, and 14 bases lay in between. The CDR3 nucleotides read TGCGCCAGCAGCCCCGGGGCGGGGGTGAATTCACCCCTCCACTTT. Protein product: CASSPGAGVNSPLHF.

The chain uses TRBV6-5 and TRBJ1-2, with D unclear. CDR1 MNHEY and CDR2 SVGAGI come from the germline V gene. The V end lost 6 bases, the J end lost 3 bases, and 11 bases lay between the germline ends. The CDR3 runs to 13 residues. For the CDR3, the DNA is TGTGCCAGCAGCCCGGTCGGGGACTATGGCTACACCTTC. Amino acids: CASSPVGDYGYTF.

This chain joins TRBV5-1 and TRBJ2-1; 7 nucleotides agree with TRBD1. CDR1 is SGHRS, CDR2 YFSETQ, per germline. Trimming removed 3 bases from V and 3 bases from J; junction bases left unmatched: 6. CDR3 size: 15 residues. In DNA form, the CDR3 reads TGCGCCAGCAGCTACGAGGGACAGTACTACAATGAGCAGTTCTTC. This codes for CASSYEGQYYNEQFF.

This clone was seen a handful of times. The chain recombines TRBV21-1 with TRBJ2-2; no DNA check was done on the table's D call, TRBD1. TRBV21-1 is reported as a pseudogene. The CDR3 runs to 16 residues. The CDR3 spells CASSKYTGARTGELFF. The CDR3 DNA follows: TGTGCCAGCAGCAAATATACAGGGGCGAGGACCGGGGAGCTGTTTTTT.

This clone was seen a single time. V usage is TRBV7-2 and J usage is TRBJ2-5, with 7 bases identical to TRBD1. This CDR3 is 15 amino acids long. Germline CDR1 and CDR2: SGHTA and FQGNSA. J was trimmed by 0 bases and V by 3 bases; bases with no gene match: 4. The CDR3 protein is CASSFGDRNQETQYF. CDR3 sequence (DNA): TGTGCCAGCAGCTTTGGGGACAGAAACCAAGAGACCCAGTACTTC.

The chain is built from TRBV7-8 and TRBJ1-4; 7 bases match TRBD1. CDR1 and CDR2 (germline): SGHVS, FQNEAQ. V gave up 5 bases and J gave up 8 bases; unmatched junction bases: 8. This CDR3 has 14 residues. CDR3 amino acids: CASSRDRVEEKLFF. CDR3 DNA: TGTGCCAGCAGCCGAGACAGGGTAGAAGAAAAACTGTTTTTT.

CDR3 region: CASRFNRQGALQCEQYF. The CDR3 DNA follows: TGTGCAAGTCGCTTCAATCGACAGGGGGCTCTTCAATGCGAGCAGTACTTC. The V gene is TRBV12-2, the J gene TRBJ2-7; no check of the table's D call, TRBD1, against the DNA was made. TRBV12-2 is listed as a pseudogene. The CDR3 is 17 amino acids.

The chain carries TRBV4-2 and TRBJ1-2; tentatively, D is TRBD1 (6 bases). Germline lookup yields CDR1 LGHNA and CDR2 YNFKEQ. V lost 1 base and J lost 8, with 11 bases in between. The CDR3 contains 13 residues. The CDR3 coding sequence is TGTGCCAGCAGCCAAGTCAGGGGAGAGGGCTACACCTTC. Protein: CASSQVRGEGYTF.

V usage is TRBV5-1 and J usage is TRBJ2-1; 10 bases map to TRBD2. Losses at the gene ends were 5 bases for V and 2 bases for J; bases not matched to a gene: 7. Germline V gives CDR1 SGHRS, CDR2 YFSETQ. The CDR3 is made up of 16 amino acids. The CDR3 spells CASSYTSGTPYNEQFF. The CDR3 DNA reads TGCGCCAGCAGTTATACTAGCGGGACACCCTACAATGAGCAGTTCTTC.

The chain carries TRBV7-2 and TRBJ2-5; D not resolved. The CDR3 contains 15 residues. Trimming removed 0 bases from V and 3 bases from J, with 11 bases in between. CDR1 SGHTA and CDR2 FQGNSA come from the germline V gene. The CDR3 DNA reads as TGTGCCAGCAGCTTAGCGGTAGTATCAAAAGAGACCCAGTACTTC. Protein sequence: CASSLAVVSKETQYF. Supplemented by reference TRBV7-2 and TRBJ2-5, the full variable domain reads GAGVSQSPSNKVTEKGKDVELRCDPISGHTALYWYRQSLGQGLEFLIYFQGNSAPDKSGLPSDRFSAERTGGSVSTLTIQRTQQEDSAVYLCASSLAVVSKETQYFGPGTRLLVL.

The J gene is TRBJ1-1, the V gene TRBV7-3; TRBD1 is a possible D gene (6 bases). The V end was cut by 8 bases, the J end by 4 bases, with 14 bases between. The germline CDR1 and CDR2 sequences are SGHTA and FQGTGA. CDR3 size: 13 residues. The chain's CDR3 is CASSQGITTEAFF. CDR3 in DNA: TGTGCCAGCTCCCAGGGGATTACCACTGAAGCTTTCTTT.